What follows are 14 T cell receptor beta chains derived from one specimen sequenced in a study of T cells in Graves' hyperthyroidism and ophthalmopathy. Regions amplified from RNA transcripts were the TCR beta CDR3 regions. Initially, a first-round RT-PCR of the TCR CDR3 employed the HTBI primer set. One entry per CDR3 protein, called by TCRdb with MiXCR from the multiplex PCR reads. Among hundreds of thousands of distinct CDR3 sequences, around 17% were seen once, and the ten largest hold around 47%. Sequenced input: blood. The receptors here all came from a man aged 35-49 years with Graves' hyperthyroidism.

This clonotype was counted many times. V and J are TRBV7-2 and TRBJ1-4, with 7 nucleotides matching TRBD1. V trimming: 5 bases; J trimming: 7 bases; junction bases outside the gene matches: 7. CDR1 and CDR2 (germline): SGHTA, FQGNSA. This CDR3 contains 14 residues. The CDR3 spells CASSRQGVGEKLFF. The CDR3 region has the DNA TGTGCCAGCAGCCGACAGGGAGTCGGTGAAAAACTGTTTTTT.

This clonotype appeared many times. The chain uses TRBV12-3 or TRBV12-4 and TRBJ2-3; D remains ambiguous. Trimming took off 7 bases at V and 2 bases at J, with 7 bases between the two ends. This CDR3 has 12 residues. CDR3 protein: CASKINTDTQYF. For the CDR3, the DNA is TGTGCCAGCAAAATTAACACAGATACGCAGTATTTT.

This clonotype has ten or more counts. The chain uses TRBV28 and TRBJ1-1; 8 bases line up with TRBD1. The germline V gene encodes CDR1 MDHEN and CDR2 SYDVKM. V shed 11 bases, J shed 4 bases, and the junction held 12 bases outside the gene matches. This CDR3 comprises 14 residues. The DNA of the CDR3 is TGTGCCGCCAACGGACAGGGCAGGGGCACTGAAGCTTTCTTT. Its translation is CAANGQGRGTEAFF.

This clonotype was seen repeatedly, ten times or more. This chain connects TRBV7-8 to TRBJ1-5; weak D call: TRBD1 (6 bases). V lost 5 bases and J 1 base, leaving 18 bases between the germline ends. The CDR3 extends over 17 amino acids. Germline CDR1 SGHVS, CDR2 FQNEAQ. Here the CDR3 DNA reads TGTGCCAGCAGCGGACGCTCGCGAGGGGGAAGCAATCAGCCCCAGCATTTT. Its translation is CASSGRSRGGSNQPQHF.

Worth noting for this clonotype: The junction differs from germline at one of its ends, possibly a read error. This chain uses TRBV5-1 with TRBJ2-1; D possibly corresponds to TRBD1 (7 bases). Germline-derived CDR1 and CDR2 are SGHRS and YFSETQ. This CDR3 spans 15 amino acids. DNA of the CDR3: TGTGCCAGCAGCGTAGGAGGGGGCTGGCCCAATGAGCAGTTCTTC. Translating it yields CASSVGGGWPNEQFF.

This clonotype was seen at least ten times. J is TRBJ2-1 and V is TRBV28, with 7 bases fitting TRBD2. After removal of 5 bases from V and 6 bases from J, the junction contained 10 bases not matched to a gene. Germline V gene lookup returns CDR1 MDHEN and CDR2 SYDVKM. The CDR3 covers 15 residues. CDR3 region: CASSGAASGANEQFF. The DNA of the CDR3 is TGTGCCAGCAGTGGGGCCGCCAGCGGGGCCAATGAGCAGTTCTTC.

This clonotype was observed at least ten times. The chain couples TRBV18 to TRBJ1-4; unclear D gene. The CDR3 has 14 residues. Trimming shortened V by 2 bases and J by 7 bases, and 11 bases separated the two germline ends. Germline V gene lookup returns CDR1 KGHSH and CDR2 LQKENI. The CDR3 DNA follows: TGTGCCAGCTCACCATTGAGGGTCGGTGAAAAACTGTTTTTT. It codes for CASSPLRVGEKLFF.

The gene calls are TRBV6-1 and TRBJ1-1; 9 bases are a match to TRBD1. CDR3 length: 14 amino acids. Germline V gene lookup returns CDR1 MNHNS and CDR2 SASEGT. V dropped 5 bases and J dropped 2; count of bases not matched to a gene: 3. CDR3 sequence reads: CASSRTGDNTEAFF. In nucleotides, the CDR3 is TGTGCCAGCAGTAGGACAGGGGATAACACTGAAGCTTTCTTT.

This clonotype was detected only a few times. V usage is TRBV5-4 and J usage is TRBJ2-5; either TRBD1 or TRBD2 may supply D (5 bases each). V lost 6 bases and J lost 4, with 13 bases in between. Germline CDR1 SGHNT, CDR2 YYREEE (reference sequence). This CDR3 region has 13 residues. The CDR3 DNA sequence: TGTGCCAGCACCCTGGCAGGGAGAGAGACCCAGTACTTC. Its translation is CASTLAGRETQYF.

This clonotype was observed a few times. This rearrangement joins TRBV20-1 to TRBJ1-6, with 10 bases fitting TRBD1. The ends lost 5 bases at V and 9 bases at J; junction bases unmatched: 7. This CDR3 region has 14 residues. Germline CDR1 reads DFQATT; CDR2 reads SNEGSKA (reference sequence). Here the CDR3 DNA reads TGCAGTGCTCCCGGGACAGGGGCTGTTTCACCCCTCCACTTT. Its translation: CSAPGTGAVSPLHF.

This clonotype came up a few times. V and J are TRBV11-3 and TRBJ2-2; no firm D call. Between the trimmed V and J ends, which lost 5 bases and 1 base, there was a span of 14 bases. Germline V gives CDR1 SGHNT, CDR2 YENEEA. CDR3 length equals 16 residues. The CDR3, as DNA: TGTGCCAGCAGCCCATGGCCGATTTTGAACACCGGGGAGCTGTTTTTT. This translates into CASSPWPILNTGELFF.

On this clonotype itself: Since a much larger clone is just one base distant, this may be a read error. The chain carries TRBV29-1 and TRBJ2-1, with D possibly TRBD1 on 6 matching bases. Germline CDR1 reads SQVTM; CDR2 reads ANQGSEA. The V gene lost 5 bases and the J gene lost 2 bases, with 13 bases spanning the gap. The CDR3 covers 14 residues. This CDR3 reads CSVNTGTPYNEQFF. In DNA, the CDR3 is TGCAGCGTTAACACAGGGACCCCCTACAATGAGCAGTTCTTC.

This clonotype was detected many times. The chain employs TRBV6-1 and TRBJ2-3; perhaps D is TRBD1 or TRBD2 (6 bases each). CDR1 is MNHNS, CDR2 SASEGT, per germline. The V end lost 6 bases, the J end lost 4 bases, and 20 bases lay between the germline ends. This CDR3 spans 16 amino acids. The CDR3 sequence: CASSYGQWGVADTQYF. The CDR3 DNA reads TGTGCCAGCAGCTACGGACAGTGGGGGGTCGCAGATACGCAGTATTTT.

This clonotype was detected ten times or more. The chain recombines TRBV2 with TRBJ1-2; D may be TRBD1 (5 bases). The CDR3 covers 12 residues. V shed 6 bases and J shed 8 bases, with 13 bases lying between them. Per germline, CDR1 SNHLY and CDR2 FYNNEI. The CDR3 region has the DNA TGTGCCAGCAGAAGGGCAGAGGGGGGCTACACCTTC. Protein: CASRRAEGGYTF.